This T cell receptor beta chain was observed in a study of T-cell reconstitution after alpha-beta-depleted transplantation in children. Unique molecular identifiers were incorporated into the prepared TCRbeta library. TCRdb redid the calling of the PCR reads with MiXCR, one entry per CDR3 protein. There are some 290,000 distinct CDR3 sequences in the sample; 23% occur only once, and 9.5% to 13% lies in the top ten. The CDR3 covers 13 residues. Germline assignment: CDR1 SGHVS and CDR2 FQNEAQ. V was shortened by 1 base and J by 5 bases, with 9 bases between the two germline ends. Sequenced here: PBMCs, mostly from graft donor cells, sampled 180 days after TCRalphabeta/CD19-depleted stem cell transplant. The V gene is TRBV7-8, the J gene TRBJ2-7; D ambiguous. The TCR was taken from a male patient younger than 18 who had a stem cell transplant for acute lymphoblastic leukemia, so the T cells may come from the graft donor. CDR3 in amino acids: CASSLGPFDEQYF. For the CDR3, the DNA is TGTGCCAGCAGCTTAGGTCCTTTTGACGAGCAGTACTTC.